The 24 T cell receptor beta chains in this list originate from one sample, sequenced in a study of identical twins. TCRdb re-derived calls from the 5' RACE reads in MiXCR, one entry per CDR3 protein. The profile covers about 240,000 distinct CDR3 sequences, with about 7.5% appearing a single time and about 5.6% taken by the ten largest. This same sample was also taken into another study, of yellow fever vaccine responses in identical twins.

Sequenced material: CD8+ T cells sorted from blood. All receptors come from a woman under 30 in good health.

The chain links TRBV27 to TRBJ2-1, with 11 bases fitting TRBD2. Trimming cost V 5 bases and J 10 bases; bases outside gene matches: 10. Germline values: CDR1 MNHEY, CDR2 SMNVEV (reference sequence). CDR3 length equals 15 residues. The CDR3 region has the DNA TGTGCCAGCAGTGTAGTGACTAGCGGGGCGGGGGAGCAGTTCTTC. Its protein product is CASSVVTSGAGEQFF.

This clonotype showed up just a few times. The CDR3 reads CASSIAAGFGNEQFF. In DNA form, the CDR3 reads TGTGCCAGTAGTATAGCGGCGGGTTTCGGCAATGAGCAGTTCTTC. The chain recombines TRBV19 with TRBJ2-1, with D maybe TRBD2 (5 bases). The length of the CDR3 is 15 residues. Germline CDR1 and CDR2: LNHDA and SQIVND (reference sequence). With 1 base removed from V and 6 bases from J, the gap between germline ends came to 13 bases.

There are many counts of this clonotype. The rearrangement uses TRBV19 and TRBJ1-1, with TRBD1 as a possible D gene (6 bases). The CDR3 runs to 14 residues. V lost 5 bases and J lost 4, with 14 bases in between. Germline CDR1 reads LNHDA; CDR2 reads SQIVND (reference sequence). The CDR3 loop reads CASSRGALVTEAFF. The CDR3 bases are TGTGCCAGTAGTCGGGGGGCGCTGGTCACTGAAGCTTTCTTT. Full variable domain (missing parts from reference TRBV19 and TRBJ1-1): DGGITQSPKYLFRKEGQNVTLSCEQNLNHDAMYWYRQDPGQGLRLIYYSQIVNDFQKGDIAEGYSVSREKKESFPLTVTSAQKNPTAFYLCASSRGALVTEAFFGQGTRLTVV.

This chain connects TRBV29-1 to TRBJ1-3; 8 bases match TRBD1. This CDR3 contains 14 residues. The germline V gene encodes CDR1 SQVTM and CDR2 ANQGSEA. With 6 bases clipped from V and 0 bases from J, the junction kept 4 bases outside the gene matches. The CDR3 region is CSVWTGSSGNTIYF. The CDR3 DNA sequence: TGCAGCGTCTGGACAGGGAGCTCTGGAAACACCATATATTTT.

This clonotype was observed a handful of times. An end of the junction differs from the germline gene, which may be a read error. The V gene is TRBV12-3 or TRBV12-4, the J gene TRBJ2-5; D perhaps matches TRBD2 (6 bases). There are 11 residues in the CDR3. The CDR3 here is CASSLGGLQTF. The CDR3 coding sequence is TGTGCCAGCAGTTTGGGGGGACTCCAAACCTTC.

Ten or more counts support this clonotype. This chain joins TRBV12-3 or TRBV12-4 and TRBJ2-1, with D unclear. The V gene lost 2 bases and the J gene lost 9 bases, with 5 bases spanning the gap. The CDR3 contains 11 residues. CDR3 nucleotides: TGTGCCAGCAGTTTAAGCAGTGAGCAGTTCTTC. It translates to CASSLSSEQFF.

There are a few counts of this clonotype. The CDR3 loop is CASSLQGASSPLHF. CDR3 coding DNA: TGTGCCAGCAGCTTACAGGGGGCCTCTTCACCCCTCCACTTT. This chain uses TRBV9 with TRBJ1-6; 9 bases line up with TRBD1. The CDR3 spans 14 residues. In germline, CDR1 is SGDLS, CDR2 YYNGEE. The junction had 5 bases not matched to a gene; V was cut back by 4 bases and J by 9 bases. The variable domain in full, completed from reference TRBV9 and TRBJ1-6, reads DSGVTQTPKHLITATGQRVTLRCSPRSGDLSVYWYQQSLDQGLQFLIQYYNGEERAKGNILERFSAQQFPDLHSELNLSSLELGDSALYFCASSLQGASSPLHFGNGTRLTVT.

This clonotype was picked up a small number of times. The V gene is TRBV2, the J gene TRBJ2-1, with 12 bases lining up with TRBD2. Germline V gene data show CDR1 as SNHLY and CDR2 as FYNNEI. V was clipped by 3 bases and J by 0 bases; unmatched bases: 9. This CDR3 is 19 amino acids long. The CDR3 DNA reads as TGTGCCAGCAGTGACCCACTAGCGGGAGGCCCGAGCTCCTACAATGAGCAGTTCTTC. Protein sequence: CASSDPLAGGPSSYNEQFF. The whole variable domain, filled in from reference TRBV2 and TRBJ2-1, reads EPEVTQTPSHQVTQMGQEVILRCVPISNHLYFYWYRQILGQKVEFLVSFYNNEISEKSEIFDDQFSVERPDGSNFTLKIRSTKLEDSAMYFCASSDPLAGGPSSYNEQFFGPGTRLTVL.

This clonotype was seen at least ten times. V gene TRBV29-1 combines with J gene TRBJ2-1; 9 bases are a match to TRBD2. There are 13 residues in the CDR3. Germline CDR1 is SQVTM and CDR2 is ANQGSEA. J lost 5 bases, V lost 4 bases, and 3 bases had no gene match. CDR3 in DNA: TGCAGCGTTGTGACTAGCGGAGACAATGAGCAGTTCTTC. Residues: CSVVTSGDNEQFF.

V usage is TRBV20-1 and J usage is TRBJ2-7, with 10 bases identical to TRBD2. This CDR3 is 14 amino acids long. V was pared by 0 bases and J by 2 bases, with 1 base of the junction left unmatched. Germline values: CDR1 DFQATT, CDR2 SNEGSKA (reference sequence). The CDR3 is CSARETSGAYEQYV. CDR3 coding DNA: TGCAGTGCTAGAGAAACTAGCGGGGCCTACGAGCAGTACGTC.

This clonotype was observed many times. The chain is built from TRBV7-2 and TRBJ1-2, with a tentative D call TRBD1 (6 bases). CDR3 length: 12 amino acids. V lost 7 bases to trimming and J lost 8 bases, with 14 bases between them. In germline, CDR1 is SGHTA, CDR2 FQGNSA. CDR3 loop: CASMRGARGYTF. In DNA form, the CDR3 reads TGTGCCAGCATGAGGGGGGCGCGCGGCTACACCTTC.

This clonotype was picked up many times. The V gene is TRBV5-1, the J gene TRBJ2-1; TRBD2 aligns across 14 bases. Trimming took 4 bases from V and 0 from J; bases not matched to a gene: 9. Germline CDR1 reads SGHRS; CDR2 reads YFSETQ. The CDR3 runs 19 residues. In DNA, the CDR3 is TGCGCCAGCAGCAGTGGGACTAGCGGGGGCGTACTCTCCTACAATGAGCAGTTCTTC. Its protein product is CASSSGTSGGVLSYNEQFF.

Ten or more counts support this clonotype. This rearrangement joins TRBV9 to TRBJ2-2, with 7 bases aligning to TRBD2. This CDR3 is 17 amino acids long. After removal of 2 bases from V and 1 base from J, the junction contained 8 bases not matched to a gene. The germline gives CDR1 SGDLS, CDR2 YYNGEE. This CDR3 is CASSVSGASGNTGELFF. The CDR3 nucleotides are TGTGCCAGCAGCGTGAGTGGGGCTAGCGGGAACACCGGGGAGCTGTTTTTT.

The genes are TRBV28 and TRBJ2-2; 9 bases are shared with TRBD2. The CDR3 spans 15 residues. V shed 7 bases and J 0 bases; nucleotides not matched to a gene: 3. Looked up from germline, CDR1 is MDHEN and CDR2 is SYDVKM. The CDR3 sequence is CASTASGTNTGELFF. The CDR3 DNA follows: TGTGCCAGCACGGCTAGCGGGACGAACACCGGGGAGCTGTTTTTT.

A few counts support this clonotype. V is TRBV20-1 and J is TRBJ1-2; D is unresolved. The CDR3 covers 13 residues. The germline V gene encodes CDR1 DFQATT and CDR2 SNEGSKA (reference sequence). CDR3 amino acids: CSTPQQGTDGYTF. DNA of the CDR3: TGCAGCACCCCTCAACAAGGCACTGATGGCTACACCTTC.

This clonotype was counted between two and nine times. The chain couples TRBV7-7 to TRBJ2-5; 7 bases map to TRBD1. Trimming took 4 bases from V and 4 from J; bases not matched to a gene: 9. This CDR3 region has 15 residues. Per germline, CDR1 SSHAT and CDR2 FNYEAQ (reference sequence). CDR3 in DNA: TGTGCCAGCAGCTATTTAGGGGGCAGGGGAGAGACCCAGTACTTC. Protein: CASSYLGGRGETQYF.

The sample holds a few counts of this clonotype. The genes are TRBV7-8 and TRBJ2-2; D may be TRBD2 (7 bases). CDR3 length equals 17 residues. The germline gives CDR1 SGHVS, CDR2 FQNEAQ. The V and J ends lost 4 bases and 1 base respectively, with 16 bases between them. CDR3 amino acids: CASSWGGASGNTGELFF. CDR3 coding DNA: TGTGCCAGCAGCTGGGGGGGGGCTAGCGGGAACACCGGGGAGCTGTTTTTT.

The J gene is TRBJ2-1, the V gene TRBV15; 7 bases are a match to TRBD1. The CDR3 runs 16 residues. V lost 5 bases to trimming and J lost 3 bases; unmatched junction nucleotides: 10. From germline, CDR1 is LNHNV and CDR2 YYDKDF (reference sequence). The CDR3 region has the DNA TGTGCCACCAGCGGAGGTCCGGGACAGAACTACAATGAGCAGTTCTTC. Translated, it gives CATSGGPGQNYNEQFF.

V and J are TRBV9 and TRBJ1-1; D gene uncertain. Germline-derived CDR1 and CDR2 are SGDLS and YYNGEE. The CDR3 spans 13 residues. V gave up 4 bases and J gave up 4 bases, with 11 bases separating them. The DNA of the CDR3 is TGTGCCAGCAGCCCCCGGGTGGGCACTGAAGCTTTCTTT. Its translation is CASSPRVGTEAFF.

This clonotype occurred a few times. The chain has TRBV9 and TRBJ2-1, with 10 bases matching TRBD2. The trim removed 4 bases at V and 6 bases at J, leaving 10 bases unmatched. CDR1 SGDLS and CDR2 YYNGEE come from the germline V gene. The CDR3 length is 16 residues. CDR3 in amino acids: CASSPFLAGVGNEQFF. CDR3 DNA: TGTGCCAGCAGCCCGTTCCTAGCGGGAGTAGGCAATGAGCAGTTCTTC.

This clonotype showed up many times. The rearrangement links TRBV11-1 to TRBJ1-2; D unresolved. The V end lost 5 bases, the J end lost 5 bases, and 27 bases lay between the germline ends. Germline-derived CDR1 and CDR2 are SGHAT and FQDESV (reference sequence). CDR3 length: 18 amino acids. The CDR3 loop is CASSGTGRGPLGGYGYTF. For the CDR3, the DNA is TGTGCCAGCAGCGGCACGGGGAGAGGACCCCTCGGCGGTTATGGCTACACCTTC.

This clonotype was counted between two and nine times. The chain's CDR3 is CAISGHTNTEAFF. In DNA form, the CDR3 reads TGTGCCATCAGTGGCCACACGAACACTGAAGCTTTCTTT. V usage is TRBV10-3 and J usage is TRBJ1-1; D unresolved. In germline, CDR1 is ENHRY, CDR2 SYGVKD. Deletions cut 4 bases from V and 1 base from J, with 7 bases between. The CDR3 has 13 residues.

The table lists this clonotype with a few counts. This chain links TRBV24-1 with TRBJ2-5; possible D gene TRBD2, 6 bases. Per the germline V gene, CDR1 is KGHDR and CDR2 is SFDVKD. CDR3 length: 13 residues. Between the trimmed V and J ends, which lost 9 bases and 0 bases, there was a span of 10 bases. DNA of the CDR3: TGTGCCACCGGAGGGTTAAACCAAGAGACCCAGTACTTC. Translated: CATGGLNQETQYF.

This clonotype came up a few times. V gene TRBV11-3 combines with J gene TRBJ2-5; D gene uncertain. Trimming removed 6 bases from V and 5 bases from J, with 13 bases in between. Germline CDR1 and CDR2: SGHNT and YENEEA. The CDR3 has 13 amino acids. The CDR3 DNA reads TGTGCCAGCAGGCTCAGGCCAGCCGAGACCCAGTACTTC. This translates into CASRLRPAETQYF.